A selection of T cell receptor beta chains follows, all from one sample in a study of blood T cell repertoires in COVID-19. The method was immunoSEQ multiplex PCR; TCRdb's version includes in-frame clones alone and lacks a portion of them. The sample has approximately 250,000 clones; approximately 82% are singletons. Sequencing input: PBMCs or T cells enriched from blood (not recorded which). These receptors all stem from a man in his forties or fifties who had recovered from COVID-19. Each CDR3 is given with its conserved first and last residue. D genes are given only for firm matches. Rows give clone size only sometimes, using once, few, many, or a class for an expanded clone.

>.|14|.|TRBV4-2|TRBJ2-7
CASSQEGSGREQYF
TGTGCCAGCAGCCAAGAAGGGAGTGGGCGCGAGCAGTACTTC
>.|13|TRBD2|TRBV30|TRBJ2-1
CAWIRGGPNEQFF
TGTGCCTGGATTCGGGGGGGGCCTAATGAGCAGTTCTTC
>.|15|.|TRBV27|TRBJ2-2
CASSFSRVNTGELFF
TGTGCCAGCAGTTTTTCCAGGGTGAACACCGGGGAGCTGTTTTTT
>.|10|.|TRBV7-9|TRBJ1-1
CASGGAAAFF
TGTGCCAGCGGAGGGGCAGCCGCTTTCTTT
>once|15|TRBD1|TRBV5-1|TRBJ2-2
CASSLLGQGTGELFF
TGCGCCAGCAGCTTGCTGGGACAGGGCACCGGGGAGCTGTTTTTT
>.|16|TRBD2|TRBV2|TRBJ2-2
CASKLAGGRDTGELFF
TGTGCCAGCAAGCTAGCGGGGGGGCGTGACACCGGGGAGCTGTTTTTT
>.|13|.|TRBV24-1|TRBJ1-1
CATSNQMNTEAFF
TGTGCCACCAGTAACCAGATGAACACTGAAGCTTTCTTT
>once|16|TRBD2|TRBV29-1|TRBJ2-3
CSVGLAGGLATDTQYF
TGCAGCGTTGGACTAGCGGGAGGGCTCGCCACAGATACGCAGTATTTT
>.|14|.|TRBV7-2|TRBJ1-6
CASSLQGSVSPLHF
TGTGCCAGCAGCTTACAGGGCTCGGTTTCACCCCTCCACTTT
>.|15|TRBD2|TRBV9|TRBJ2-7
CASSVGPSGSYEQYF
TGTGCCAGCAGCGTAGGCCCTAGCGGATCCTACGAGCAGTACTTC
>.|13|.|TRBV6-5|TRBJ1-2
CASRTPLAGGYTF
TGTGCCAGCAGAACCCCGCTGGCAGGGGGCTACACCTTC
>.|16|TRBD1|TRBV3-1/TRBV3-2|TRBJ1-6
CASSQEEGTGQSPLHF
TGTGCCAGCAGCCAAGAGGAGGGGACAGGTCAGTCACCCCTCCACTTT
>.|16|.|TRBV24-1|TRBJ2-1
CATSDLRGASYNEQFF
TGTGCCACCAGTGATTTACGGGGGGCATCGTACAATGAGCAGTTCTTC
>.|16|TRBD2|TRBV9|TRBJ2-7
CASSVGGLAGVSEQYF
TGTGCCAGCAGCGTAGGTGGACTAGCGGGAGTTAGTGAGCAGTACTTC
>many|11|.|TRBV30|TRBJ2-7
CAWSLTGEQYF
TGTGCCTGGAGTCTCACTGGCGAGCAGTACTTC
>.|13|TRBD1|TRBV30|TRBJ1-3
CAWSVTGGGTIYF
TGTGCCTGGAGTGTAACAGGGGGAGGGACCATATATTTT
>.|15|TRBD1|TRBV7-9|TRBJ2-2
CASSLRGQYTGELFF
TGTGCCAGCAGCTTAAGGGGGCAGTACACCGGGGAGCTGTTTTTT
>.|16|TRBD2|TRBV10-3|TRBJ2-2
CAISGLAGGGAGELFF
TGTGCCATCAGCGGACTAGCGGGAGGGGGTGCCGGGGAGCTGTTTTTT
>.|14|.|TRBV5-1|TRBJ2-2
CASSLPSGTGELFF
TGCGCCAGCAGCTTGCCTTCGGGGACCGGGGAGCTGTTTTTT
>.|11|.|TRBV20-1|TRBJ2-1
CSARGTQEQFF
TGCAGTGCTAGAGGTACCCAGGAGCAGTTCTTC
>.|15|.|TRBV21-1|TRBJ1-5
CASSKKSRDDQPQHF
TGTGCCAGCAGCAAAAAGTCGCGGGATGATCAGCCCCAGCATTTT
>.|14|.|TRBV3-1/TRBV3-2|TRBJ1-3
CASVNGPGGNTIYF
TGTGCCTCCGTAAATGGCCCGGGAGGAAACACCATATATTTT
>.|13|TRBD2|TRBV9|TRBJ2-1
CASGGGAYNEQFF
TGTGCCAGCGGCGGGGGGGCCTACAATGAGCAGTTCTTC
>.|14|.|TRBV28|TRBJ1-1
CASQSPGEGTEAFF
TGTGCCAGCCAAAGCCCGGGGGAAGGCACTGAAGCTTTCTTT
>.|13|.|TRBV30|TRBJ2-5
CAWDAGIQETQYF
TGTGCCTGGGATGCAGGGATTCAAGAGACCCAGTACTTC
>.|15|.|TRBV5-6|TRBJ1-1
CASSPPAQVNTEAFF
TGTGCCAGCAGCCCCCCTGCACAGGTGAACACTGAAGCTTTCTTT
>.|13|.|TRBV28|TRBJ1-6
CASRRQHNSPLHF
TGTGCCAGCAGGCGACAGCATAATTCACCCCTCCACTTT
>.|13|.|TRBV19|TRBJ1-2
CASSTRGSYGYTF
TGTGCCAGTAGTACCCGGGGGAGCTATGGCTACACCTTC
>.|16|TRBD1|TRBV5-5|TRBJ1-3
CASSFGVDRAGNTIYF
TGTGCCAGCAGCTTTGGGGTGGACAGGGCTGGAAACACCATATATTTT
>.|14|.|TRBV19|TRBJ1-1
CASTQWGSIAEAFF
TGTGCCAGTACCCAATGGGGCAGCATCGCTGAAGCTTTCTTT
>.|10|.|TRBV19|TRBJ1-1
CASSGGATFF
TGTGCCAGTAGTGGAGGGGCGACTTTCTTT
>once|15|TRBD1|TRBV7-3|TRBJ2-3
CASSLTGGRTDTQYF
TGTGCCAGCAGCCTGACAGGGGGCCGCACAGATACGCAGTATTTT